Listed here are 20 T cell receptor beta chains from one sample, sequenced in a study of regulatory T cells in long-lasting Graves disease. Relying on iRepertoire HTBI primers and Arm-PCR of CDR3 regions, the team built TCR beta libraries. TCRdb re-derived calls from the multiplex PCR reads in MiXCR, one entry per CDR3 protein. The sample lists 400,000 to 650,000 distinct CDR3 sequences, 15% to 20% occurring once. Indicated time point: newly diagnosed GD, antithyroid drugs for less than 3 months. TCR sequences were obtained from RNA taken from PBMCs. This same sample was also taken into another study, of T cells in Graves' hyperthyroidism and ophthalmopathy.

The sample in question was peripheral blood mononuclear cells (PBMCs), obtained at new diagnosis, from a patient treated with antithyroid drugs. Receptors originate from a woman aged 35-65 years with Graves disease.

The chain combines TRBV5-1 with TRBJ2-4, with D possibly being TRBD2 (6 bases). Trimming took 4 bases from V and 0 from J, leaving 23 bases between them. Germline values: CDR1 SGHRS, CDR2 YFSETQ. This CDR3 spans 19 amino acids. CDR3 sequence (DNA): TGCGCCAGCAGCCAGGCGGGCCTTGCGGGGATTCTAGCCAAAAACATTCAGTACTTC. It yields the protein CASSQAGLAGILAKNIQYF. Drawing the rest from reference TRBV5-1 and TRBJ2-4, the complete variable domain is KAGVTQTPRYLIKTRGQQVTLSCSPISGHRSVSWYQQTPGQGLQFLFEYFSETQRNKGNFPGRFSGRQFSNSRSEMNVSTLELGDSALYLCASSQAGLAGILAKNIQYFGAGTRLSVL.

This clonotype came up many times. The chain recombines TRBV27 with TRBJ2-5; TRBD2 is a possible D gene (5 bases). Germline CDR1 is MNHEY and CDR2 is SMNVEV (reference sequence). The CDR3 totals 15 residues. V lost 0 bases, J lost 5 bases, and 13 bases lay in between. This CDR3 is CASSLSTGNVETQYF. Here the CDR3 DNA reads TGTGCCAGCAGTTTATCGACGGGAAACGTGGAGACCCAGTACTTC.

This clonotype was recorded many times. The rearrangement links TRBV11-1 to TRBJ2-2, with 7 bases matching TRBD1. From germline, CDR1 is SGHAT and CDR2 FQDESV (reference sequence). V trimming: 6 bases; J trimming: 2 bases; junction bases outside the gene matches: 6. The CDR3 spans 15 residues. The DNA for the CDR3 is TGTGCCAGCAGTAGGGACAGAGCAAACACCGGGGAGCTGTTTTTT. Residues: CASSRDRANTGELFF. The entire variable domain, with the rest obtained from reference TRBV11-1 and TRBJ2-2, is as follows: EAEVAQSPRYKITEKSQAVAFWCDPISGHATLYWYRQILGQGPELLVQFQDESVVDDSQLPKDRFSAERLKGVDSTLKIQPAELGDSAMYLCASSRDRANTGELFFGEGSRLTVL.

This clonotype was detected many times. V and J are TRBV14 and TRBJ2-3, with D maybe TRBD2 (5 bases). The CDR3 consists of 14 residues. CDR1 and CDR2 from the germline V gene are SGHDN and FVKESK. The germline V and J ends were trimmed by 4 bases and 6 bases, with 14 bases remaining between them. The CDR3, as DNA: TGTGCCAGCAGCCCGGGCATCCGCGGGGATACGCAGTATTTT. It is translated as CASSPGIRGDTQYF.

With regard to this clonotype: One base away lies a much larger clone, so this may be a sequencing read error. This chain links TRBV2 with TRBJ1-6, with a tentative D call TRBD1 (6 bases). The CDR3 runs 14 residues. Germline-derived CDR1 and CDR2 are SNHLY and FYNNEI. The DNA of the CDR3 is TGTGCCAGCAGCCCGACAGGCTATAATTCACCCCTCAACTTT. Its translation: CASSPTGYNSPLNF.

In this sample, this clonotype turned up a few times. The chain recombines TRBV6-1 with TRBJ1-6; D uncertain. CDR3 length: 15 amino acids. V was shortened by 4 bases and J by 0 bases, with 7 bases between the two germline ends. Germline CDR1 and CDR2: MNHNS and SASEGT. Here the CDR3 reads CASSGGSSYNSPLHF. The CDR3 coding sequence is TGTGCCAGCAGTGGAGGGAGCTCCTATAATTCACCCCTCCACTTT.

This clonotype was detected ten times or more. The gene calls are TRBV20-1 and TRBJ1-1; TRBD1 might be the D (5 bases). Trimming left V 2 bases short and J 6 bases short, with 7 bases between. This CDR3 spans 11 amino acids. Germline V CDR1 and CDR2: DFQATT, SNEGSKA (reference sequence). The CDR3 sequence: CSARQGPEAFF. The CDR3 DNA reads TGCAGTGCTAGACAGGGACCTGAAGCTTTCTTT.

The chain employs TRBV19 and TRBJ2-1, with 7 bases fitting TRBD2. Germline values: CDR1 LNHDA, CDR2 SQIVND (reference sequence). The CDR3 contains 15 residues. The V and J ends lost 3 bases and 7 bases, in that order; junction bases with no gene match: 9. CDR3: CASSISAGVMNEQFF. CDR3 coding DNA: TGTGCCAGTAGTATTAGTGCGGGGGTAATGAATGAGCAGTTCTTC.

This clonotype showed up many times. The rearrangement links TRBV20-1 to TRBJ2-1; D unresolved. The CDR3 totals 12 residues. The germline V and J ends were trimmed by 6 bases and 10 bases, with 16 bases remaining between them. Germline V lookup: CDR1 DFQATT, CDR2 SNEGSKA (reference sequence). CDR3: CSAGDRSGEQFF. DNA for the CDR3: TGCAGTGCGGGTGACCGCTCCGGGGAGCAGTTCTTC.

V and J are TRBV6-2 or TRBV6-3 and TRBJ2-7; D is possibly TRBD1 or TRBD2 (6 bases each). The CDR3 runs to 14 residues. Germline CDR1 MNHEY, CDR2 SVGEGT. The ends were cut back, 0 bases at V and 2 bases at J, with 8 bases in the middle. The CDR3: CASSYSRGAYEQYF. The CDR3 region has the DNA TGTGCCAGCAGTTACTCGAGGGGGGCCTACGAGCAGTACTTC.

The sample holds a few counts of this clonotype. The gene calls are TRBV12-3 or TRBV12-4 and TRBJ2-1; D gene uncertain. Between the trimmed V and J ends, which lost 6 bases and 1 base, there was a span of 10 bases. The CDR3 consists of 14 residues. The CDR3 sequence: CASSPPGSYNEQFF. The CDR3 nucleotides read TGTGCCAGCAGCCCCCCCGGGTCCTACAATGAGCAGTTCTTC.

As regards this clonotype: A much larger clone is a single base away; this may be a read error. This rearrangement joins TRBV2 to TRBJ1-4; perhaps TRBD1 as D (6 bases). CDR1 is SNHLY, CDR2 FYNNEI, per germline. The CDR3 sequence is 16 residues long. CDR3 bases: TGTGCCAGCAGTGACTCGACCCGGGACAATGATGAAAAACTGTCTTTT. The encoded protein is CASSDSTRDNDEKLSF.

This clonotype has more than one count but fewer than ten. This chain connects TRBV4-1 to TRBJ1-1; D possibly corresponds to TRBD1 (6 bases). Germline V gene lookup returns CDR1 MGHRA and CDR2 YSYEKL. This CDR3 contains 16 residues. V gave up 2 bases and J gave up 2 bases, with 15 bases separating them. CDR3 coding DNA: TGCGCCAGCAGCCAAAACGAATGGACAGAAAACACTGAAGCTTTCTTT. Protein: CASSQNEWTENTEAFF.

This clonotype appeared a few times. V gene TRBV29-1 combines with J gene TRBJ2-1; no firm D call. The germline V gene encodes CDR1 SQVTM and CDR2 ANQGSEA. The CDR3 contains 11 residues. Trimming cost V 6 bases and J 5 bases, with 8 bases left between them. CDR3 protein: CSVSWNNEQFF. Written as DNA, the CDR3 is TGCAGCGTCTCCTGGAACAATGAGCAGTTCTTC.

In its sample, this clonotype was seen many times. The chain has TRBV7-9 and TRBJ1-1; no reliable D call. V was trimmed by 1 base and J by 3 bases, leaving 15 bases between them. CDR1 is SEHNR and CDR2 is FQNEAQ in the germline V gene (reference sequence). The CDR3 runs 16 residues. DNA of the CDR3: TGTGCCAGCAGCTTAGGCCCTCCCCAGTTGCACACTGAAGCTTTCTTT. This sequence encodes CASSLGPPQLHTEAFF.

This clonotype was counted many times. The chain combines TRBV20-1 with TRBJ2-5; D is uncertain. Germline loops: CDR1 DFQATT, CDR2 SNEGSKA (reference sequence). CDR3 length: 13 residues. Between the trimmed V and J ends, which lost 5 bases and 3 bases, there was a span of 13 bases. In DNA form, the CDR3 reads TGCAGTGCTGGTCCAGGAAGGGAAGAGACCCAGTACTTC. This encodes CSAGPGREETQYF.

Ten or more counts support this clonotype. This sequence joins TRBV27 and TRBJ1-6; D is unresolved. The CDR3 consists of 13 residues. From germline, CDR1 is MNHEY and CDR2 SMNVEV (reference sequence). Trimming shortened V by 5 bases and J by 7 bases, and 9 bases separated the two germline ends. The CDR3: CASSLMGNSPLHF. The CDR3 bases are TGTGCCAGCAGTCTAATGGGAAATTCACCCCTCCACTTT.

The table lists this clonotype with many counts. This chain uses TRBV18 with TRBJ2-5; 9 positions match TRBD1. The V segment lost 4 bases and the J segment 1 base; nucleotides outside the gene matches: 7. Germline loops: CDR1 KGHSH, CDR2 LQKENI. The CDR3 has 16 residues. In DNA, the CDR3 is TGTGCCAGCTCACTTTCGATACAGGGGGCCCAAGAGACCCAGTACTTC. This sequence encodes CASSLSIQGAQETQYF.

This clonotype showed up just once. A much larger clone is a single base away; this may be a read error. This chain joins TRBV7-6 and TRBJ1-1; D unresolved. Germline V gene sequence: CDR1 SGHVS, CDR2 FNYEAQ. The CDR3 contains 17 residues. The CDR3 reads CASSLAISGQLNAEAFF. CDR3 DNA: TGTGCCAGCAGCTTAGCTATATCCGGGCAACTGAACGCTGAAGCTTTCTTT.

This clonotype has more than one count but fewer than ten. The chain employs TRBV6-1 and TRBJ1-2; D call uncertain. This CDR3 is 13 amino acids long. CDR1 is MNHNS, CDR2 SASEGT, per germline. Trimming took off 2 bases at V and 4 bases at J, with 8 bases between the two ends. CDR3 coding DNA: TGTGCCAGCAGTGAAACGGGAAGCTATGGCTACACCTTC. Translated, it gives CASSETGSYGYTF.